This TCR beta chain was sequenced in a study of beta chain features in type 1 diabetes. The study, taken as a whole, reports: Sampled from patients, naive, central memory and Treg TCRB repertoires appeared more similar than those sampled from healthy donors. Type 1 diabetes patients had TCRB CDR3s that were shorter (moderately but significantly so) in all four CD4+ subsets.

On this clone itself: Antigen specificity is unknown.

TCRB transcripts that were expressed got sequenced, as all of the isolated RNA had been reverse transcribed. The assay was immunoSEQ multiplex PCR, and TCRdb's table has in-frame clones only and misses some. This sample carries fewer than 70,000 clones, about 64% of them seen once, and the ten largest clones take 0.25% to 0.35%. Sequencing input: stem cell memory CD4+ T cells from blood. This sequence was found in a woman in her twenties or thirties with type 1 diabetes.

The CDR3 nucleotides read TGCGCCAGCAGATCTGCGGCAGGGCCGAACTATGGCTACACCTTC. It specifies CASRSAAGPNYGYTF. The rearrangement links TRBV5-1 to TRBJ1-2, with a possible D match to TRBD1 (5 bases). With 5 bases removed from V and 2 bases from J, the gap between germline ends came to 16 bases. CDR3 length: 15 amino acids. CDR1 SGHRS and CDR2 YFSETQ come from the germline V gene.